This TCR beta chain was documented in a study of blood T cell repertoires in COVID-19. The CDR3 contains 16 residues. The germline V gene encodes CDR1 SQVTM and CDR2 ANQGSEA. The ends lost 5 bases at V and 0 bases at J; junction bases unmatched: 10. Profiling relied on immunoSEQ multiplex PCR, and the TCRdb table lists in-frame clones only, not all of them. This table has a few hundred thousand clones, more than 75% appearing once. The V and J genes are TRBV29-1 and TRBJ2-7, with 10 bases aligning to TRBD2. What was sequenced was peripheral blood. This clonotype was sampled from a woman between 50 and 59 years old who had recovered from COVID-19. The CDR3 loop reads CSVLSSGSAASYEQYF. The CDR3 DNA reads TGCAGCGTTTTGTCTAGCGGGAGTGCAGCCTCCTACGAGCAGTACTTC.